This paragraph reports one TCR beta chain. The sample belongs to a study of T cell clones after liver transplantation. Method: immunoSEQ multiplex PCR; TCRdb's copy keeps in-frame clones and lacks some. The repertoire holds 95,000 to 130,000 clones, with 90% as singletons. Looked up from germline, CDR1 is MDHEN and CDR2 is SYDVKM. V dropped 5 bases and J dropped 0 bases, with 23 bases sitting between them. The CDR3 covers 18 residues. The sequence derives from a human patient who received a liver transplant. T cells may partly derive from the graft donor. The sequences come from CD4+ T cells from blood, collected 12 months after liver transplant. The chain recombines TRBV28 with TRBJ2-7; D is perhaps TRBD1 (6 bases). CDR3 residues: CASSAPGSPRGSSYEQYF. The CDR3 DNA reads TGTGCCAGCAGTGCTCCTGGCAGTCCCAGGGGATCCTCCTACGAGCAGTACTTC.